This T cell receptor beta chain stems from a study of shared clonotypes between healthy human individuals. Points on this clone: This specimen includes other DNA sequences encoding the same CDR3.

V shed 0 bases and J shed 3 bases, with 14 bases lying between them. Germline CDR1 is SGHRS and CDR2 is YFSETQ. CDR3 length: 16 amino acids. Method: immunoSEQ multiplex PCR; TCRdb's copy keeps in-frame clones and lacks some. The sample contains a few million clones, 90% to 95% of which appear only once. Donors comprised only Caucasian adults living in Nashville, Tennessee. The investigators split CD4+ cells into a CD45RA+ naive subset and a CD45RA-negative memory subset. The source material was naive CD4+ T cells from PBMCs. Stated subset: CD45RA+ positively selected. This sequence was found in a man aged 18 to 30 in good health. Some clones in this sample may be carry-over from other donors' samples. The J gene is TRBJ2-3, the V gene TRBV5-1, with D perhaps matching TRBD1 (9 bases). This CDR3 is CASSLVAGQGTDTQYF. As DNA, the CDR3 is TGCGCCAGCAGCTTGGTAGCGGGACAGGGTACAGATACGCAGTATTTT.